This TCR beta chain was sequenced during a study of CD8 T cells in ankylosing spondylitis. Study outcomes and limitations: Relatively rare in peripheral blood, disease-linked clones were also CD8+.

From the 5' RACE reads, TCRdb called clonotypes with MiXCR, one entry per CDR3 protein. The sample contains about 350,000 distinct CDR3 sequences, 20% to 25% of which appear only once. This clonotype was recorded a few times. The antigen remains unidentified. V lost 6 bases, J lost 2 bases, and 9 bases stayed unmatched. There are 16 residues in the CDR3. Germline V lookup: CDR1 MDHEN, CDR2 SYDVKM. The receptor comes from a male donor with ankylosing spondylitis or in good health (not recorded which). The sample was blood, either unsorted or a sorted T cell fraction (not recorded which). The V gene is TRBV28, the J gene TRBJ2-3, with TRBD2 matching over 9 bases. CDR3 nucleotides: TGTGCCAGCAGCGAGCAGGGACTAGCAGTCACAGATACGCAGTATTTT. Residues: CASSEQGLAVTDTQYF.